The 21 T cell receptor beta chains below were found in one sample sequenced in a study of T cells in localized non-small cell lung cancer. The table came from immunoSEQ multiplex PCR; TCRdb's copy has only in-frame clones and leaves some out. The sample lists 50,000 to 60,000 clones; around nine tenths were seen once. This material consisted of PBMCs, taken before any cancer treatment. These TCRs come from a female donor with stage II lung adenocarcinoma.

This clone was seen a single time. J is TRBJ2-7 and V is TRBV5-5, with D maybe TRBD1 (5 bases). With 0 bases removed from V and 3 bases from J, the gap between germline ends came to 10 bases. This CDR3 contains 14 residues. Germline lookup yields CDR1 SGHKS and CDR2 YYEKEE (reference sequence). CDR3 nucleotides: TGTGCCAGCAGCTTGGTAGTCAGGGACTACGAGCAGTACTTC. It translates to CASSLVVRDYEQYF. Full variable domain (rest looked up from reference TRBV5-5 and TRBJ2-7): DAGVTQSPTHLIKTRGQQVTLRCSPISGHKSVSWYQQVLGQGPQFIFQYYEKEERGRGNFPDRFSARQFPNYSSELNVNALLLGDSALYLCASSLVVRDYEQYFGPGTRLTVT.

The V gene is TRBV11-3, the J gene TRBJ2-7; D is possibly TRBD2 (6 bases). With 3 bases removed from V and 5 bases from J, the gap between germline ends came to 14 bases. CDR3 length equals 14 residues. Looked up from germline, CDR1 is SGHNT and CDR2 is YENEEA. The CDR3 sequence: CASSLVAVYDEQYF. The CDR3 DNA sequence: TGTGCCAGCAGCTTGGTAGCGGTTTACGACGAGCAGTACTTC.

The sample holds a few counts of this clone. The chain uses TRBV6-1 and TRBJ1-3; no clear D gene. The CDR3 consists of 14 residues. Trimming took 7 bases from V and 0 from J, leaving 10 bases between them. CDR1 and CDR2 from the germline V gene are MNHNS and SASEGT. The CDR3 reads CASKVRSSGNTIYF. DNA for the CDR3: TGTGCCAGCAAAGTACGCAGCTCTGGAAACACCATATATTTT.

This clone was seen just once. The J gene is TRBJ1-4, the V gene TRBV19, with unresolved D. The V gene lost 5 bases and the J gene lost 7 bases, with 14 bases spanning the gap. The germline gives CDR1 LNHDA, CDR2 SQIVND (reference sequence). CDR3 length: 14 amino acids. In DNA, the CDR3 is TGTGCCAGTAGTCCCACCATTGGTAGTGAAAAACTGTTTTTT. Amino acid sequence: CASSPTIGSEKLFF.

The J gene is TRBJ1-2, the V gene TRBV6-1, with D possibly matching TRBD1 (5 bases). This CDR3 is built from 13 residues. V was pared by 0 bases and J by 8 bases, with 10 bases between. Germline V lookup: CDR1 MNHNS, CDR2 SASEGT. Here the CDR3 reads CASSEAGAGGYTF. The CDR3 region has the DNA TGTGCCAGCAGTGAAGCCGGGGCAGGAGGCTACACCTTC.

The chain recombines TRBV5-1 with TRBJ1-1, with a possible D match to TRBD1 (5 bases). Looked up from germline, CDR1 is SGHRS and CDR2 is YFSETQ. With 0 bases removed from V and 4 bases from J, the gap between germline ends came to 13 bases. The CDR3 has 15 residues. The CDR3 protein is CASSLVDMRSTEAFF. CDR3 DNA sequence: TGCGCCAGCAGCTTGGTGGACATGCGAAGCACTGAAGCTTTCTTT.

The rearrangement uses TRBV15 and TRBJ2-7; D remains unclear. Germline V lookup: CDR1 LNHNV, CDR2 YYDKDF (reference sequence). V was clipped by 0 bases and J by 2 bases, with 11 bases between them. The CDR3 contains 15 residues. The CDR3 reads CATSRDRSATYEQYF. The CDR3 DNA follows: TGTGCCACCAGCAGAGATCGTTCTGCTACCTACGAGCAGTACTTC. Together with reference TRBV15 and TRBJ2-7, the CDR3 gives the full variable domain: DAMVIQNPRYQVTQFGKPVTLSCSQTLNHNVMYWYQQKSSQAPKLLFHYYDKDFNNEADTPDNFQSRRPNTSFCFLDIRSPGLGDTAMYLCATSRDRSATYEQYFGPGTRLTVT.

Concerning this clone: One end of the junction fails to match germline, which may point to a read error. The chain links TRBV7-7 to TRBJ2-1; 8 bases are a match to TRBD1. The germline V gene has CDR1 SSHAT and CDR2 FNYEAQ (reference sequence). This CDR3 is built from 15 residues. CDR3 bases: TGTGCTAGCAGCCCTGGAGGACAGGGCTACAATGAGCAGTTCTTC. Protein sequence: CASSPGGQGYNEQFF.

V gene TRBV6-6 combines with J gene TRBJ1-3, with no clear D. This CDR3 region has 15 residues. The V end lost 0 bases, the J end lost 4 bases, and 10 bases lay between the germline ends. The germline CDR1 and CDR2 sequences are MNHNY and SVGAGI (reference sequence). The CDR3 DNA reads TGTGCCAGCAGTTACTCGACGCCTGGGGGAAACACCATATATTTT. Its protein product is CASSYSTPGGNTIYF.

J is TRBJ2-5 and V is TRBV5-1; tentative D call: TRBD1 (5 bases). Deletions cut 4 bases from V and 0 bases from J, with 10 bases between. The CDR3 has 14 residues. Germline loops: CDR1 SGHRS, CDR2 YFSETQ. CDR3 sequence: CASSPTAYQETQYF. The CDR3 DNA is TGCGCCAGCAGCCCGACAGCGTACCAAGAGACCCAGTACTTC. The entire variable domain, with the rest obtained from reference TRBV5-1 and TRBJ2-5, is as follows: KAGVTQTPRYLIKTRGQQVTLSCSPISGHRSVSWYQQTPGQGLQFLFEYFSETQRNKGNFPGRFSGRQFSNSRSEMNVSTLELGDSALYLCASSPTAYQETQYFGPGTRLLVL.

The CDR3 DNA reads as TGTGCCTGGAGCGCTAGGGAACAGGGGCGGCACTATGGCTACACCTTC. Amino acid sequence: CAWSAREQGRHYGYTF. V and J are TRBV30 and TRBJ1-2; 7 nucleotides match TRBD1. The CDR3 covers 16 residues. From germline, CDR1 is GTSNPN and CDR2 SVGIG (reference sequence). J was trimmed by 3 bases and V by 3 bases; bases with no gene match: 13.

The chain recombines TRBV2 with TRBJ2-3, with D perhaps matching TRBD2 (5 bases). There are 16 residues in the CDR3. Germline lookup yields CDR1 SNHLY and CDR2 FYNNEI. Trimming took off 3 bases at V and 0 bases at J, with 13 bases between the two ends. The CDR3 nucleotides read TGTGCCAGCAGTGATCTTCCTAGCAGTAGCACAGATACGCAGTATTTT. Translating it yields CASSDLPSSSTDTQYF. Together with reference TRBV2 and TRBJ2-3, the CDR3 gives the full variable domain: EPEVTQTPSHQVTQMGQEVILRCVPISNHLYFYWYRQILGQKVEFLVSFYNNEISEKSEIFDDQFSVERPDGSNFTLKIRSTKLEDSAMYFCASSDLPSSSTDTQYFGPGTRLTVL.

This chain uses TRBV19 with TRBJ2-3; TRBD1 matches 11 bases. V gave up 5 bases and J gave up 2 bases; unmatched junction bases: 9. Germline assignment: CDR1 LNHDA and CDR2 SQIVND (reference sequence). This CDR3 comprises 17 residues. This CDR3 is CASSADRGPLSTDTQYF. CDR3 nucleotide sequence: TGTGCCAGTAGTGCGGACAGGGGGCCCCTCTCCACAGATACGCAGTATTTT.

The rearrangement uses TRBV25-1 and TRBJ1-4; 8 positions agree with TRBD1. J was trimmed by 8 bases and V by 2 bases; bases with no gene match: 13. Germline values: CDR1 MGHDK, CDR2 SYGVNS. The CDR3 is made up of 17 amino acids. CDR3 coding DNA: TGTGCCAGCAGTGAACGAGAACGGACAGGGTCGGTGGAAAAACTGTTTTTT. Amino acids: CASSERERTGSVEKLFF.

Here the CDR3 reads CATRSTDTQYF. DNA for the CDR3: TGTGCCACCCGTAGCACAGATACGCAGTATTTT. J is TRBJ2-3 and V is TRBV10-3, with D uncertain. The CDR3 covers 11 residues. CDR1 and CDR2 (germline): ENHRY, SYGVKD. Trimming removed 10 bases from V and 0 bases from J, with 5 bases in between.

The chain employs TRBV30 and TRBJ2-7, with 9 bases fitting TRBD2. Germline V CDR1 and CDR2: GTSNPN, SVGIG (reference sequence). The V segment lost 3 bases and the J segment 1 base; nucleotides outside the gene matches: 7. The CDR3 length is 15 residues. CDR3 protein: CAWRPSGTLSYEQYF. Written as DNA, the CDR3 is TGTGCCTGGAGACCTAGCGGGACTTTATCCTACGAGCAGTACTTC.

The rearrangement joins TRBV5-1 to TRBJ1-2, with a possible D match to TRBD1 (5 bases). The germline V and J ends were trimmed by 5 bases and 6 bases, with 20 bases remaining between them. The germline V gene has CDR1 SGHRS and CDR2 YFSETQ. The CDR3 covers 15 residues. CDR3 residues: CASSIRDRGVDGYTF. CDR3 DNA: TGCGCCAGCAGTATCCGGGACCGAGGGGTGGATGGCTACACCTTC.

This chain uses TRBV18 with TRBJ2-1; 11 nucleotides line up with TRBD2. The trim removed 3 bases at V and 2 bases at J, leaving 6 bases unmatched. The germline V gene has CDR1 KGHSH and CDR2 LQKENI. The CDR3 runs to 17 residues. In DNA form, the CDR3 reads TGTGCCAGCTCACCCCAGCTAGCGGGGGGCCCCTACAATGAGCAGTTCTTC. Protein sequence: CASSPQLAGGPYNEQFF.

The chain is built from TRBV29-1 and TRBJ2-6; D call uncertain. There are 13 residues in the CDR3. Trimming shortened V by 4 bases and J by 0 bases, and 4 bases separated the two germline ends. Per the germline V gene, CDR1 is SQVTM and CDR2 is ANQGSEA. CDR3 in amino acids: CSVGSSGANVLTF. In nucleotides, the CDR3 is TGCAGCGTTGGGAGCTCTGGGGCCAACGTCCTGACTTTC.

The chain links TRBV10-3 to TRBJ2-3; D may be TRBD1 (7 bases). Looked up from germline, CDR1 is ENHRY and CDR2 is SYGVKD. The CDR3 loop spans 14 amino acids. V was cut by 3 bases and J by 1 base, with 8 bases left in between. CDR3 in amino acids: CAISDRGGTDTQYF. CDR3 sequence (DNA): TGTGCCATCAGTGACAGGGGGGGCACAGATACGCAGTATTTT.

The chain carries TRBV7-8 and TRBJ1-1; D is unclear. The CDR3 is made up of 13 amino acids. V was clipped by 1 base and J by 4 bases, with 7 bases between them. CDR1 is SGHVS and CDR2 is FQNEAQ in the germline V gene. CDR3 nucleotide sequence: TGTGCCAGCAGCTTAGAGGTGAGCACTGAAGCTTTCTTT. Amino acid sequence: CASSLEVSTEAFF.